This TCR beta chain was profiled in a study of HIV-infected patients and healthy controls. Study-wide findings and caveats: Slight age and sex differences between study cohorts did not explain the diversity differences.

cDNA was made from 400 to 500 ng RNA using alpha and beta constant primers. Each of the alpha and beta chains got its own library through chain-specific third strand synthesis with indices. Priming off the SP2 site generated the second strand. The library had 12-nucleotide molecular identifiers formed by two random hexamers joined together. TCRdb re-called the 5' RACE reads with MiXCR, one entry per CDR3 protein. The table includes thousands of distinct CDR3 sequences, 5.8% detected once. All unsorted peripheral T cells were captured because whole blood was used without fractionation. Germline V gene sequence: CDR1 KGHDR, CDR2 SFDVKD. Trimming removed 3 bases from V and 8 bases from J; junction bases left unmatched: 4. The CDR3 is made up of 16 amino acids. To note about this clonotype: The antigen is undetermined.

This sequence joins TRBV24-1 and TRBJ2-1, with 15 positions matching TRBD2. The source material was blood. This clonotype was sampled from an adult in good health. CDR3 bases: TGTGCCACCAGTGATACCGGGACTAGCGGGGGGTATGAGCAGTTCTTC. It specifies CATSDTGTSGGYEQFF.